This entry features one T cell receptor beta chain sequence. Antigen: not known. These data belong to a study of T cell repertoires in cytomegalovirus infection. Overall study context: Well-studied HLA-B-restricted CMV epitopes were used in the study alongside recently identified HLA-C-restricted ones. Points from the study as a whole: In two of eight donors, the top clonotype was HLA-C-restricted CMV-specific.

TCRdb itself ran the reads through MiXCR, one entry per CDR3 protein. The data contain more than 110,000 distinct CDR3 sequences, 30% to 40% of them singletons. V lost 3 bases to trimming and J lost 0 bases; unmatched junction nucleotides: 3. This CDR3 spans 16 amino acids. This TCR derives from a human donor in good health (CMV status not recorded). Some clones in this sample may be carry-over from other donors' samples. The sample here was CD8+ T cells from cultured PBMCs, taken from culture after CMV antigen stimulation. The chain links TRBV12-3 or TRBV12-4 to TRBJ1-5; 9 nucleotides agree with TRBD1. The CDR3 DNA reads as TGTGCCAGCAGTTTCGGGACAGGGCATAGCAATCAGCCCCAGCATTTT. It encodes CASSFGTGHSNQPQHF.